This T cell receptor (beta chain) was documented in a study of blood T cell repertoires in COVID-19. About the research overall: Sites in the United States, Italy and Spain provided acute and convalescent COVID-19 samples. PBMCs, B-cell-depleted T cells, or T cells were the source of the cDNA or gDNA that made up the material.

V lost 8 bases to trimming and J lost 0 bases; unmatched junction nucleotides: 3. CDR1 is ENHRY, CDR2 SYGVKD, per germline. The CDR3 consists of 16 residues. This clone was seen only a few times. In the authors' workflow: Using reference gene primer amplification, nucleated cell counts were estimated. Some clones are missing from TCRdb's copy, which holds only in-frame ones; the method was immunoSEQ multiplex PCR. V, J and clone size derive from that table, while D and trimming were established from the DNA sequence. This sample has approximately 250,000 clones, with 85% found just once. Living in 24 US areas, the participants were between roughly 18 and 95 years of age.

The receptor was derived from a woman aged 45-60 years with acute COVID-19. The chain joins TRBV10-3 to TRBJ2-6; 11 bases are shared with TRBD1. Sequencing was carried out using PBMCs or T cells enriched from blood (not recorded which). CDR3 sequence: CAIGTGGNSGANVLTF. The CDR3 DNA reads as TGTGCCATCGGGACAGGGGGAAACTCTGGGGCCAACGTCCTGACTTTC.